This T cell receptor (beta chain) appears in the sequencing data of a study of OX40 agonist ivuxolimab in advanced cancers. The repertoire was sequenced with immunoSEQ multiplex PCR; TCRdb's copy has only in-frame clones and lacks some. Counted here are roughly 70,000 clones, roughly 80% occurring once; the ten biggest clones make up around 5%. CDR1 is SEHNR and CDR2 is FQNEAQ in the germline V gene (reference sequence). This CDR3 has 13 residues. Trimming cost V 7 bases and J 4 bases; bases outside gene matches: 3. This clone has a single count. The sequencing here drew on CD4+ or CD8+ T cells sorted from blood, taken in a trial of the OX40 agonist ivuxolimab. The receptor was isolated from an adult with an advanced solid tumor such as melanoma, head and neck, liver or kidney cancer. The chain has TRBV7-9 and TRBJ1-5, with 8 nucleotides matching TRBD1. CDR3 loop: CASTTGDNQPQHF. DNA of the CDR3: TGTGCCAGCACGACAGGGGATAATCAGCCCCAGCATTTT. Full variable domain (remainder filled in from reference TRBV7-9 and TRBJ1-5): DTGVSQNPRHKITKRGQNVTFRCDPISEHNRLYWYRQTLGQGPEFLTYFQNEAQLEKSRLLSDRFSAERPKGSFSTLEIQRTEQGDSAMYLCASTTGDNQPQHFGDGTRLSIL.